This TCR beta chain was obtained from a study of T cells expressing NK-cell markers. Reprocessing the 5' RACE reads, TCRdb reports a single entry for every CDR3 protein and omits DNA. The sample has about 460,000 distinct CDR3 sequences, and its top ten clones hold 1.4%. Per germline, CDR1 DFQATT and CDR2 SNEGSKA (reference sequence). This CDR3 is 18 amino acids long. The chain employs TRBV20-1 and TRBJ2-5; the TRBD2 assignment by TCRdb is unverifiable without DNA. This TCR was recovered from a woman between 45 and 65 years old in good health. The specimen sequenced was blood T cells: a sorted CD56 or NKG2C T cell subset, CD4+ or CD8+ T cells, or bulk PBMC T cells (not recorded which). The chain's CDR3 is CSARDLFGLAGDGETQYF.